The 24 T cell receptor beta chains reported below all come from one sample, sequenced in a study of T cells after yellow fever vaccination (dated by TCRdb to the late 2010s). Explained via the paper, the treatment or condition label denotes: live attenuated yellow fever vaccine strain. Receptors were amplified or captured by 5' RACE. Sequencing relied on an Illumina NovaSeq 6000. Clones were called with MiXCR by TCRdb after fastp trimmed the public reads at Q25, and only in-frame beta chains were retained. One record per CDR3 amino acid sequence lists the most common genes and DNA. The sample records 150,000 to 200,000 distinct CDR3 sequences, around 10% of which are singletons. Of the sample, about 38% falls within the top ten clones. The source material was CD8+ T cells sorted from PBMCs, sampled 15 days after the yellow fever booster vaccination. The receptors shown here come from a man aged 18 to 30 who received the YFV17D yellow fever vaccine.

V and J are TRBV5-4 and TRBJ1-2; possible D gene TRBD1, 5 bases. The CDR3 covers 18 residues. Trimming shortened V by 3 bases and J by 0 bases, and 21 bases separated the two germline ends. Germline V gene lookup returns CDR1 SGHNT and CDR2 YYREEE (reference sequence). Written as DNA, the CDR3 is TGTGCCAGCAGCTCGGGTCCCCTGCGACAGATGACTAACTATGGCTACACCTTC. Protein sequence: CASSSGPLRQMTNYGYTF.

This chain joins TRBV7-2 and TRBJ2-4, with 7 nucleotides matching TRBD1. Germline assignment: CDR1 SGHTA and CDR2 FQGNSA. Losses at the gene ends were 5 bases for V and 8 bases for J; bases not matched to a gene: 9. The CDR3 runs to 14 residues. CDR3 in DNA: TGTGCCAGCAGCCCCCGAGGGGGCAAGCACATTCAGTACTTC. Protein: CASSPRGGKHIQYF. Complete variable domain (other parts from reference TRBV7-2 and TRBJ2-4): GAGVSQSPSNKVTEKGKDVELRCDPISGHTALYWYRQSLGQGLEFLIYFQGNSAPDKSGLPSDRFSAERTGGSVSTLTIQRTQQEDSAVYLCASSPRGGKHIQYFGAGTRLSVL.

This clonotype has just a few counts. This rearrangement joins TRBV12-3 or TRBV12-4 to TRBJ2-5, with D possibly matching TRBD2 (5 bases). The V gene lost 10 bases and the J gene lost 5 bases, with 23 bases spanning the gap. This CDR3 comprises 15 residues. The CDR3 DNA reads as TGTGCCACCGCGGGCCGTAGCAGGTCATCTGAGACCCAGTACTTC. Translation gives CATAGRSRSSETQYF.

This clonotype was found a few times. This sequence joins TRBV25-1 and TRBJ1-1, with unresolved D. Trimming stripped 3 bases from V and 0 bases from J, with 11 bases between. Germline CDR1 and CDR2: MGHDK and SYGVNS. This CDR3 has 15 amino acids. The CDR3 nucleotides are TGTGCCAGCAGTGACAGGTTCGGGGTGAACACTGAAGCTTTCTTT. It yields the protein CASSDRFGVNTEAFF. The full variable domain, in which reference TRBV25-1 and TRBJ1-1 provide the parts outside the CDR3, is EADIYQTPRYLVIGTGKKITLECSQTMGHDKMYWYQQDPGMELHLIHYSYGVNSTEKGDLSSESTVSRIRTEHFPLTLESARPSHTSQYLCASSDRFGVNTEAFFGQGTRLTVV.

The CDR3 DNA reads TGTGCCAGCAGTTATCCCGTCAATAGGAACACTGAAGCTTTCTTT. This translates into CASSYPVNRNTEAFF. The V call is TRBV6-6, the J call TRBJ1-1; D gene uncertain. The CDR3 is made up of 15 amino acids. Germline CDR1 MNHNY, CDR2 SVGAGI (reference sequence). V was trimmed by 3 bases and J by 1 base, leaving 12 bases between them.

The chain couples TRBV9 to TRBJ1-1; D remains unclear. The CDR3 runs 12 residues. Germline V CDR1 and CDR2: SGDLS, YYNGEE. Between the trimmed V and J ends, which lost 7 bases and 1 base, there was a span of 8 bases. This chain's CDR3 is CASATGNTEAFF. CDR3 DNA: TGTGCCAGCGCTACGGGGAACACTGAAGCTTTCTTT. Supplemented by reference TRBV9 and TRBJ1-1, the full variable domain reads DSGVTQTPKHLITATGQRVTLRCSPRSGDLSVYWYQQSLDQGLQFLIQYYNGEERAKGNILERFSAQQFPDLHSELNLSSLELGDSALYFCASATGNTEAFFGQGTRLTVV.

CDR3 sequence: CASSLDTDEQYV. In DNA, the CDR3 is TGTGCCAGCAGCTTAGACACGGACGAGCAGTACGTC. The rearrangement joins TRBV7-9 to TRBJ2-7; no reliable D call. The CDR3 has 12 amino acids. V lost 1 base to trimming and J lost 5 bases, with 6 bases between them. Germline V gene lookup returns CDR1 SEHNR and CDR2 FQNEAQ (reference sequence).

This clonotype was observed at least ten times. This rearrangement joins TRBV4-2 to TRBJ2-1; D is unresolved. The V end was cut by 1 base, the J end by 6 bases, with 10 bases between. CDR1 and CDR2 from the germline V gene are LGHNA and YNFKEQ. This CDR3 comprises 14 residues. CDR3 sequence: CASSQVGDTNEQFF. The CDR3 coding sequence is TGTGCCAGCAGCCAAGTAGGCGACACCAATGAGCAGTTCTTC.

The CDR3 coding sequence is TGCAGCGTTGGGCATCCAAAAAGATTAGAAGCTTTCTTT. Amino acid sequence: CSVGHPKRLEAFF. The rearrangement joins TRBV29-1 to TRBJ1-1; D is unclear. Germline CDR1 and CDR2: SQVTM and ANQGSEA. This CDR3 spans 13 amino acids. The V and J ends lost 4 bases and 8 bases respectively, with 17 bases between them.

This clonotype was seen more than once but under ten times. This chain joins TRBV27 and TRBJ2-2; D remains ambiguous. V dropped 5 bases and J dropped 2 bases, with 3 bases sitting between them. The CDR3 contains 12 residues. Germline CDR1 reads MNHEY; CDR2 reads SMNVEV (reference sequence). The DNA of the CDR3 is TGTGCCAGCAGTAAAAACACCGGGGAGCTGTTTTTT. This codes for CASSKNTGELFF.

The chain combines TRBV6-2 or TRBV6-3 with TRBJ2-2; D ambiguous. The CDR3 runs 13 residues. The ends were cut back, 5 bases at V and 1 base at J, with 5 bases in the middle. Germline V gene sequence: CDR1 MNHEY, CDR2 SVGEGT. In DNA form, the CDR3 reads TGTGCCAGCAGTAGAAGGAACACCGGGGAGCTGTTTTTT. The encoded protein is CASSRRNTGELFF.

The gene calls are TRBV6-6 and TRBJ2-3; no clear D. The CDR3 totals 12 residues. Germline V gene sequence: CDR1 MNHNY, CDR2 SVGAGI (reference sequence). Trimming shortened V by 2 bases and J by 6 bases, and 6 bases separated the two germline ends. CDR3: CASSYRTDTQYF. Here the CDR3 DNA reads TGTGCCAGCAGTTACCGTACGGATACGCAGTATTTT.

The rearrangement links TRBV10-3 to TRBJ1-3, with D unresolved. Germline values: CDR1 ENHRY, CDR2 SYGVKD. The germline V and J ends were trimmed by 3 bases and 1 base, with 13 bases remaining between them. This CDR3 contains 16 residues. Written as DNA, the CDR3 is TGTGCCATCAGTGATTGGGATCAAGGATCTGGAAACACCATATATTTT. Its protein product is CAISDWDQGSGNTIYF.

The chain couples TRBV2 to TRBJ1-2; possibly TRBD1 for D (5 bases). Germline lookup yields CDR1 SNHLY and CDR2 FYNNEI. Trimming left V 4 bases short and J 5 bases short, with 14 bases between. This CDR3 comprises 14 residues. CDR3 sequence reads: CASSVAGPKYGYTF. The CDR3 DNA is TGTGCCAGCAGTGTGGCAGGGCCAAAGTATGGCTACACCTTC.

The chain uses TRBV6-4 and TRBJ2-1, with 9 bases lining up with TRBD2. CDR3 length: 16 residues. V lost 4 bases and J lost 4; bases outside the gene matches: 8. Germline V gene data show CDR1 as MRHNA and CDR2 as SNTAGT. The CDR3 is CASSVSMSGGYNEQFF. CDR3 DNA: TGTGCCAGCAGTGTGAGCATGAGCGGGGGGTACAATGAGCAGTTCTTC.

The J gene is TRBJ2-2, the V gene TRBV4-2, with 13 bases identical to TRBD2. The CDR3 is made up of 17 amino acids. With V trimmed by 5 bases and J by 7 bases, 10 bases remained unmatched. The germline V gene encodes CDR1 LGHNA and CDR2 YNFKEQ. CDR3 residues: CASSEPTSGGAGGELFF. CDR3 coding DNA: TGTGCCAGCAGCGAGCCTACTAGCGGGGGGGCCGGCGGGGAGCTGTTTTTT.

The chain has TRBV4-3 and TRBJ2-3; 7 bases align to TRBD2. The junction had 12 bases not matched to a gene; V was cut back by 0 bases and J by 3 bases. CDR1 and CDR2 from the germline V gene are LGHNA and YSLEER. There are 18 residues in the CDR3. The CDR3 DNA is TGCGCCAGCAGCCAAGATATGTTGGGGCTAGCGGCGACAGATACGCAGTATTTT. This sequence encodes CASSQDMLGLAATDTQYF.

V gene TRBV6-2 or TRBV6-3 combines with J gene TRBJ2-5; D tentatively reads TRBD1 or TRBD2 (5 bases each). The V gene lost 2 bases and the J gene lost 4 bases, with 11 bases spanning the gap. CDR1 and CDR2 (germline): MNHEY, SVGEGT. The CDR3 length is 14 residues. CDR3 in amino acids: CASSYKWGRETQYF. CDR3 DNA: TGTGCCAGCAGTTACAAGTGGGGGAGAGAGACCCAGTACTTC.

The gene calls are TRBV6-1 and TRBJ2-1, with TRBD2 matching over 16 bases. V shed 5 bases and J 4 bases; nucleotides not matched to a gene: 14. The CDR3 spans 20 residues. Germline V gene sequence: CDR1 MNHNS, CDR2 SASEGT. The CDR3 sequence: CASSLKPGTSGGAVYNEQFF. Here the CDR3 DNA reads TGTGCCAGCAGTCTAAAACCCGGGACTAGCGGGGGGGCCGTATACAATGAGCAGTTCTTC.

This chain links TRBV7-6 with TRBJ2-7; the D gene is possibly TRBD1 (5 bases). Germline V gene data show CDR1 as SGHVS and CDR2 as FNYEAQ. The CDR3 totals 15 residues. V gave up 0 bases and J gave up 0 bases, with 9 bases separating them. The CDR3 sequence: CASSLATGYSYEQYF. In nucleotides, the CDR3 is TGTGCCAGCAGCTTAGCAACAGGTTACTCCTACGAGCAGTACTTC.

This clonotype was seen repeatedly, ten times or more. V is TRBV7-3 and J is TRBJ2-1; 14 bases fit TRBD2. The germline V gene encodes CDR1 SGHTA and CDR2 FQGTGA. The length of the CDR3 is 20 residues. V lost 0 bases and J lost 8; bases outside the gene matches: 15. In nucleotides, the CDR3 is TGTGCCAGCAGCTTAACCATGGGACTAGCGGGGGAGGGCATGGGAGATGAGCAGTTCTTC. This sequence encodes CASSLTMGLAGEGMGDEQFF.

This clonotype has just a few counts. The chain couples TRBV2 to TRBJ2-3, with D perhaps matching TRBD1 (5 bases). The CDR3 is 13 residues long. CDR1 is SNHLY and CDR2 is FYNNEI in the germline V gene. Trimming removed 8 bases from V and 2 bases from J, with 11 bases in between. CDR3: CASLRQNTDTQYF. In DNA form, the CDR3 reads TGTGCCAGCCTGCGACAGAACACAGATACGCAGTATTTT.

This clonotype was found many times. The chain joins TRBV9 to TRBJ2-1, with 15 bases fitting TRBD2. Germline assignment: CDR1 SGDLS and CDR2 YYNGEE. J gave up 8 bases and V 2 bases, and 8 bases lay outside the gene matches. The CDR3 runs 17 residues. Here the CDR3 DNA reads TGTGCCAGCAGCGTCGCCGGGACTAGCGGGGGGTCGGATGAGCAGTTCTTC. Protein product: CASSVAGTSGGSDEQFF.

This clonotype has a count of ten or more. The J gene is TRBJ2-7, the V gene TRBV11-2; possibly TRBD1 for D (5 bases). This CDR3 contains 14 residues. Trimming took 0 bases from V and 9 from J, leaving 15 bases between them. The germline V gene encodes CDR1 SGHAT and CDR2 FQNNGV. This CDR3 is CASSLDRSPQGQYF. The CDR3 DNA sequence: TGTGCCAGCAGCTTAGATCGAAGCCCCCAGGGGCAGTACTTC.